This is a list of T cell receptor beta chains from one sample in a study of blood T cell repertoires in COVID-19. Using immunoSEQ multiplex PCR, the repertoire was profiled, and TCRdb retains in-frame clones only, with some absent. The data show roughly 130,000 clones, 87% seen once. The sequencing sample was made of peripheral blood. These receptors came from a woman aged 55-69 years with acute or convalescent COVID-19. CDR3s include the opening cysteine and the closing phenylalanine or tryptophan. The order of the fields is D gene, V gene, J gene, clone size, CDR3 protein, CDR3 DNA. The D gene is left open where the match is weak. Part of the rows lack a size; the others show once, few, many or a class for expanded clones.

d_gene: .; v_gene: TRBV18; j_gene: TRBJ2-6; abundance: .; CDR3aa: CASSPRQGDGANVLTF; CDR3nt: TGTGCCAGCTCACCGAGGCAGGGCGACGGGGCCAACGTCCTGACTTTC
d_gene: .; v_gene: TRBV19; j_gene: TRBJ1-1; abundance: few; CDR3aa: CASSPLQGPPSGTEAFF; CDR3nt: TGTGCCAGTAGTCCCCTACAGGGCCCTCCCTCGGGCACTGAAGCTTTCTTT
d_gene: .; v_gene: TRBV18; j_gene: TRBJ1-3; abundance: .; CDR3aa: CASSPPGRPLSGNTIYF; CDR3nt: TGTGCCAGCTCACCACCGGGCAGACCCCTCTCTGGAAACACCATATATTTT
d_gene: .; v_gene: TRBV28; j_gene: TRBJ1-3; abundance: .; CDR3aa: CASSLWASSGNTIYF; CDR3nt: TGTGCCAGCAGTTTGTGGGCCTCCTCTGGAAACACCATATATTTT
d_gene: .; v_gene: TRBV7-9; j_gene: TRBJ2-1; abundance: .; CDR3aa: CASSLERAGQGEQFF; CDR3nt: TGTGCCAGCAGCTTAGAAAGGGCAGGCCAGGGTGAGCAGTTCTTC
d_gene: .; v_gene: TRBV27; j_gene: TRBJ2-1; abundance: .; CDR3aa: CASSWVRNYNEQFF; CDR3nt: TGTGCCAGCAGTTGGGTCAGGAATTACAATGAGCAGTTCTTC
d_gene: .; v_gene: TRBV18; j_gene: TRBJ1-4; abundance: .; CDR3aa: CASSRTNEKLFF; CDR3nt: TGTGCCAGCTCCCGAACTAATGAAAAACTGTTTTTT
d_gene: TRBD2; v_gene: TRBV6-5; j_gene: TRBJ2-7; abundance: .; CDR3aa: CASSYFREGGEGEQYF; CDR3nt: TGTGCCAGCAGCTACTTCCGGGAGGGCGGGGAGGGCGAGCAGTACTTC
d_gene: .; v_gene: TRBV7-6; j_gene: TRBJ2-2; abundance: few; CDR3aa: CASSFMRGQVRTGELFF; CDR3nt: TGTGCCAGCAGCTTCATGCGGGGGCAAGTGAGGACCGGGGAGCTGTTTTTT
d_gene: .; v_gene: TRBV18; j_gene: TRBJ1-5; abundance: once; CDR3aa: CASSPGGAGNQPQHF; CDR3nt: TGTGCCAGCTCACCGGGGGGGGCAGGCAATCAGCCCCAGCATTTT
d_gene: .; v_gene: TRBV2; j_gene: TRBJ1-2; abundance: .; CDR3aa: CASGERGYTF; CDR3nt: TGTGCCAGCGGAGAACGGGGCTACACCTTC
d_gene: .; v_gene: TRBV5-1; j_gene: TRBJ2-5; abundance: .; CDR3aa: CASSLTSAQETQYF; CDR3nt: TGCGCCAGCAGCTTGACTAGTGCCCAGGAGACCCAGTACTTC
d_gene: TRBD2; v_gene: TRBV2; j_gene: TRBJ2-5; abundance: few; CDR3aa: CASSPGLAGGLETQYF; CDR3nt: TGTGCCAGCAGCCCGGGACTAGCGGGAGGATTAGAGACCCAGTACTTC
d_gene: TRBD1; v_gene: TRBV6-5; j_gene: TRBJ1-1; abundance: few; CDR3aa: CASRYSGTGGTEAFF; CDR3nt: TGTGCCAGCAGGTACTCCGGGACAGGGGGTACTGAAGCTTTCTTT
d_gene: .; v_gene: TRBV7-9; j_gene: TRBJ1-6; abundance: .; CDR3aa: CASSTGDTHNSPLHF; CDR3nt: TGTGCCAGCAGCACCGGGGACACTCATAATTCACCCCTCCACTTT
d_gene: .; v_gene: TRBV24-1; j_gene: TRBJ2-1; abundance: .; CDR3aa: CATSDPSAESSYNEQFF; CDR3nt: TGTGCCACCAGTGACCCTTCAGCGGAGAGCTCCTACAATGAGCAGTTCTTC
d_gene: .; v_gene: TRBV3-1/TRBV3-2; j_gene: TRBJ2-1; abundance: once; CDR3aa: CASSQGLLGNEQFF; CDR3nt: TGTGCCAGCAGCCAGGGCCTTTTAGGCAATGAGCAGTTCTTC
d_gene: TRBD2; v_gene: TRBV6-5; j_gene: TRBJ2-5; abundance: .; CDR3aa: CASSYSLAGGQETQYF; CDR3nt: TGTGCCAGCAGTTACTCCTTAGCGGGAGGGCAAGAGACCCAGTACTTC
d_gene: .; v_gene: TRBV3-1/TRBV3-2; j_gene: TRBJ1-6; abundance: few; CDR3aa: CASSQAQFNSPLHF; CDR3nt: TGTGCCAGCAGCCAAGCACAGTTCAATTCACCCCTCCACTTT
d_gene: .; v_gene: TRBV29-1; j_gene: TRBJ1-1; abundance: once; CDR3aa: CSVAWNTEAFF; CDR3nt: TGCAGCGTTGCATGGAACACTGAAGCTTTCTTT
d_gene: .; v_gene: TRBV7-9; j_gene: TRBJ1-1; abundance: .; CDR3aa: CASSALQSAFF; CDR3nt: TGTGCCAGCAGCGCTTTACAGAGCGCTTTCTTT
d_gene: .; v_gene: TRBV28; j_gene: TRBJ2-6; abundance: .; CDR3aa: CASSLVTGGANVLTF; CDR3nt: TGTGCCAGCAGTTTGGTCACGGGGGGGGCCAACGTCCTGACTTTC